This T cell receptor (beta chain) comes out of a study of CD8 T cells in Susac syndrome. With random hexamers, 0.5 to 1 ug RNA was reverse transcribed. One entry per CDR3 protein, called by TCRdb with MiXCR from the immunoSEQ multiplex PCR reads. The sample lists more than 85,000 distinct CDR3 sequences; roughly 97% were seen once. TCR beta from blood CD8+ and CD4+ T cells was sequenced. Controls were healthy donors (matched for age and sex). Purification of the CD8+ and CD4+ T cells relied on negative isolation, and TEMRA cells underwent FACS enrichment. CDR1 is ENHRY and CDR2 is SYGVKD in the germline V gene. The V and J ends lost 3 bases and 6 bases respectively, with 6 bases between them. CDR3 length: 11 amino acids.

Sequencing used CD4+ T cells from PBMCs. This clonotype originated in a human donor in good health. The chain employs TRBV10-3 and TRBJ2-7; D uncertain. This chain's CDR3 is CAISDSFEQYF. The DNA of the CDR3 is TGTGCCATCAGTGATAGCTTCGAGCAGTACTTC.